This TCR beta chain was captured by sequencing in a study of cytomegalovirus exposure and HLA in healthy donors. Primers included in the PCR were 60 Vbeta and 13 Jbeta primers. Method: immunoSEQ multiplex PCR; TCRdb's copy keeps in-frame clones and lacks some. The sample carries about 170,000 clones, 75% to 85% recorded once. Findings and limits, study-wide: In a later analysis, a genetic analysis reported fewer productive-TCR N-insertions in an Asian-associated ancestry cluster than the cohort average. Researchers reported in a later analysis that a missense DCLRE1C variant was tied to TCR beta V- and J-gene trimming. DRB1 showed the most TCR associations and HLA-C the fewest in a later analysis, as rates varied by HLA locus. Reported performance of the classifier showed diagnosis of cytomegalovirus status with high specificity and sensitivity.

This clone was picked up a small number of times. The target antigen is unknown. The germline V gene encodes CDR1 SEHNR and CDR2 FQNEAQ (reference sequence). Trimming removed 3 bases from V and 6 bases from J; junction bases left unmatched: 9. The CDR3 is 15 residues long. This chain connects TRBV7-9 to TRBJ1-2; 8 bases align to TRBD1. The sequence was collected from a woman aged 25 to 39 in good health and CMV-seropositive. The sample consisted of PBMCs. The CDR3 DNA reads TGTGCCAGCAGCTTGGACTGGACAGGGATTGATGGCTACACCTTC. It encodes CASSLDWTGIDGYTF.